Reported below is one T cell receptor (beta chain). Genomic DNA came from blood regulatory T cells gated CD4+ CD25-high CD127-low. This sample is drawn from a study of regulatory and conventional T cells in RAG deficiency. Method: immunoSEQ multiplex PCR; TCRdb's copy keeps in-frame clones and lacks some. The table has around 29,000 clones, about nine tenths seen once. There are 13 residues in the CDR3. The germline gives CDR1 SNHLY, CDR2 FYNNEI. The V gene lost 7 bases and the J gene lost 3 bases, with 10 bases spanning the gap. These same records also appear under a second study, on regulatory T cells. This second study notes: The primer mix had 52 TRBV and 13 TRBJ primers.

The chain carries TRBV2 and TRBJ1-5; weak D call: TRBD1 (5 bases). Sample: Tregs sorted from blood. This TCR was sampled from a human donor in good health. The CDR3 sequence: CASNNRFNQPQHF. CDR3 in DNA: TGTGCCAGCAATAACAGGTTCAATCAGCCCCAGCATTTT.